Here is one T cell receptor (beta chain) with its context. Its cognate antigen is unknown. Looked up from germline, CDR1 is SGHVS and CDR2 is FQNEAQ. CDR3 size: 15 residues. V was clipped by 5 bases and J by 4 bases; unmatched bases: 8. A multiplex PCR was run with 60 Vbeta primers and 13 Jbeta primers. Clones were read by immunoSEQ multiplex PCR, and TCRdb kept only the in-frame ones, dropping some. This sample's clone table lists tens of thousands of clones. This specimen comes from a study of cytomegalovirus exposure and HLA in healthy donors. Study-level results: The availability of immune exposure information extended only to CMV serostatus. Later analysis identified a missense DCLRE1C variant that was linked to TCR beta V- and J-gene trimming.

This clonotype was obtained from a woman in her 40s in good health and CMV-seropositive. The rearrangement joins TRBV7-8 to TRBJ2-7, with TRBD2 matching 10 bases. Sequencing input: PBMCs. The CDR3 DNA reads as TGTGCCAGCAGCCTAACTAGCGGGACGAATTACGAGCAGTACTTC. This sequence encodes CASSLTSGTNYEQYF.